This TCR beta chain emerged from a study of T cell responses to AZD1222 COVID-19 vaccine (dated by TCRdb to the early 2020s). With regard to the full study: A total of around 240 trial participants underwent TCR sequencing, of whom about 210 received two doses of AZD1222 and some 26 received two doses of the MenACWY control vaccine. Trial participants were enrolled by age into 18-55, 56-69 and 70-plus year subgroups, with 148, 28 and 57 TCR-sequenced participants respectively.

Spanning cysteine to phenylalanine, the CDR3 consists of 15 amino acids. The read is trimmed to its CDR3 DNA, 45 bases read in frame from base 1. The germline V gene sets CDR1 to SGHTA and CDR2 to FQGNSA. Cut back by 4 bases and 1 base, the V and J ends lie 12 bases apart. In the case of this clone: Its antigen is still unknown. Base qualities are not at hand, and no much larger clone is one base apart.

The CDR3 regions of human TCRbeta chains were analyzed by immunosequencing. The authors' analysis ran thus. Repertoire TCRs were checked for matches against a reference library of SARS-CoV-2-specific TCRs that had been generated using the MIRA antigen-specificity platform. Breadth was defined as the fraction of unique TCRs that were SARS-CoV-2-associated. Depth was defined as the fraction of total T cells that were SARS-CoV-2-associated. Using the MIRA data, each spike-specific TCR was mapped to the spike region that the TCR reacts to and placed in a CD4 or CD8 class. Log10-transformed breadth and depth values were compared by one-way ANOVA with Sidak's multiple comparisons tests. This immuneACCESS table, as held by TCRdb, lists in-frame sequences with V and J called but not all clones. Of the missing ones, under half trace to an unresolved V gene in checked studies; the others have no known cause. For V, J and clone size, that table is used; D and trimming come from the DNA. This sample gives approximately 270,000 clones in total; 94% of them show up just once. Around 0.5% of the sample is taken by the ten largest.

The investigation overall reported the following: In the small 56-69-year group, the increase in depth fell short of significance, most likely because of low power. Conclusions about previously exposed vaccinees are limited, since just 5 or 6 AZD1222 recipients were seropositive for SARS-CoV-2 at baseline. Because no day 14 peak-response samples were available, repertoires were characterized only after the peak T cell response. Participants were mostly white British and included more females than males, and it was suggested by the authors that clonal diversity may have been underestimated. The whole spike protein was spanned by vaccine-associated CD4 TCRs, and dominant responses were seen in regions 160-218 and 743-854. Epitopes outside the regions mutated in the B.1.351 and B.1.1.7 variants were reportedly recognized by nearly half of the unique spike-specific TCRs. After two AZD1222 doses, both the breadth and the depth of spike-specific TCRs were significantly higher than at day 0 and than in MenACWY recipients.

Per the publication, the time point label means: about 28 days (+/-7) after the second vaccine dose. AZD1222 recipients given second doses at about 4 weeks or at about 12 weeks were pooled, since spike-specific TCR depth and breadth were not found to differ between the two schedules. Vaccinee samples came from UK trials COV001 and COV002, including a single-blind randomized controlled phase 2/3 trial of AZD1222 (ChAdOx1 nCoV-19) in healthy adults. For TCRbeta chain sequencing, PBMC samples were collected from trial participants at day 0 and at day 28 after the second dose. The chain joins TRBV7-2 to TRBJ2-3, and perhaps TRBD2 as D gene, on 6 matching bases. This clonotype was sampled from an adult who received the AZD1222 COVID-19 vaccine. The material sequenced was peripheral blood, taken 28 days after the second AZD1222 dose. The DNA sequence is as follows: TGTGCCAGCAGCTCCCGACCGGGGGGCACAGATACGCAGTATTTT. It codes for CASSSRPGGTDTQYF.